This T cell receptor beta chain emerged from a study of OX40 agonist ivuxolimab in advanced cancers. Study in general: All patients had ivuxolimab intravenously every 2 weeks at 0.01 to 10 mg/kg. One patient with hepatocellular carcinoma and two with cutaneous melanoma, three in all, had partial responses. People who had prior anti-PD-1, anti-PD-L1 or anti-CTLA-4 therapy could take part, and roughly 44% had some.

Germline loops: CDR1 MNHEY, CDR2 SVGAGI. The CDR3 is 15 residues long. The ends lost 0 bases at V and 8 bases at J; junction bases unmatched: 6. Data came from immunoSEQ multiplex PCR; TCRdb stores just in-frame clones and leaves some out. The sample gives more than 35,000 clones, approximately 80% of which show up once; approximately 7.5% is in the top ten. Here the sequenced sample was CD4+ or CD8+ T cells sorted from blood, taken in a trial of the OX40 agonist ivuxolimab. The chain joins TRBV6-5 to TRBJ1-2, with 10 nucleotides matching TRBD1. This receptor was identified in an adult with an advanced solid tumor such as melanoma, head and neck, liver or kidney cancer. CDR3 coding DNA: TGTGCCAGCAGTTACTCCGGGACAGGGGTTGCGGGCTACACCTTC. Protein product: CASSYSGTGVAGYTF.